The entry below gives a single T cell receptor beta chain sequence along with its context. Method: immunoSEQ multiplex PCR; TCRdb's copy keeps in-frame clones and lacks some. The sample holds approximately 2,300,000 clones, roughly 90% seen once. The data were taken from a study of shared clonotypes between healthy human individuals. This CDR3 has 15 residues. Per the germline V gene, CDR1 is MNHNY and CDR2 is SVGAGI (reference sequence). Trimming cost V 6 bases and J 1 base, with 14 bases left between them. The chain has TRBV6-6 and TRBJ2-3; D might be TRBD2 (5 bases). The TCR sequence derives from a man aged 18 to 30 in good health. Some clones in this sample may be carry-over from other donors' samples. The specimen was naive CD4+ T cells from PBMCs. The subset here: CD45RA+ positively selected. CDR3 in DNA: TGTGCCAGCAGCTTAACTAGTCTCCGCACAGATACGCAGTATTTT. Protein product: CASSLTSLRTDTQYF.